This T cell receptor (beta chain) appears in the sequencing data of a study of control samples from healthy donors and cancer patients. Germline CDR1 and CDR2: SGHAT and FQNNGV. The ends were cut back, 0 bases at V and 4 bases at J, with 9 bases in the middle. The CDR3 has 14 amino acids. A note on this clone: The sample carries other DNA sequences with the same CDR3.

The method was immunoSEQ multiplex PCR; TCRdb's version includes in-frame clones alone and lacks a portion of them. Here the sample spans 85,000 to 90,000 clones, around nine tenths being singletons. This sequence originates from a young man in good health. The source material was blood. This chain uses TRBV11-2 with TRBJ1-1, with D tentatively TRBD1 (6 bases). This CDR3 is CASSLEGGLTEAFF. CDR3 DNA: TGTGCCAGCAGCTTAGAAGGGGGACTCACTGAAGCTTTCTTT.